The rows below give T cell receptor beta chains drawn from one sample of a study of T cells after somatic rescue of genetic block. The assay was immunoSEQ multiplex PCR, and TCRdb's table has in-frame clones only and misses some. The data hold roughly 67,000 clones, with 85% to 95% observed a single time. Sequencing was performed on peripheral blood mononuclear cells (PBMCs). These receptors were taken from a man aged 35 to 55. Both conserved end residues are part of each CDR3. The D gene is left open where the match is weak. Some rows have no size entry. The others give once, few or many, or a class for an expanded clone.

-	TRBJ2-7	-	14	TRBV4-1	TGCGCCAGCAGCCAGCCCCCAGGTCGTGACGAGCAGTACTTC	CASSQPPGRDEQYF
-	TRBJ1-2	-	15	TRBV18	TGTGCCAGCTCACCAGGGGGGGGCCCCAACTATGGCTACACCTTC	CASSPGGGPNYGYTF
-	TRBJ2-7	TRBD2	14	TRBV2	TGTGCCAGTATCGTACTAGCGGGGCCCTACGAGCAGTACTTC	CASIVLAGPYEQYF
once	TRBJ2-1	-	12	TRBV18	TGTGCCAGCTCACCATTCACAGGGTCGCCGTTCTTC	CASSPFTGSPFF
-	TRBJ1-5	-	10	TRBV6-6	TGTGCCAGGATCAATCAGCCCCAGCATTTT	CARINQPQHF
-	TRBJ1-6	-	16	TRBV27	TGTGCCAGCAGTTCCCCGGGGTTGGCTCCCAATTCACCCCTCCACTTT	CASSSPGLAPNSPLHF
once	TRBJ2-2	TRBD2	15	TRBV10-2	TGCGCCAGCAGGGTCACTAGCGCGTTGACCGGGGAGCTGTTTTTT	CASRVTSALTGELFF
-	TRBJ1-5	-	15	TRBV11-2	TGTGCCAGCAGCTTAGATAGCGGGGGCGGTCAGCCCCAGCATTTT	CASSLDSGGGQPQHF
-	TRBJ2-7	-	15	TRBV13	TGTGCCAGCACCTTAGGCCTGGGGGTTCTCTACGAGCAGTACTTC	CASTLGLGVLYEQYF
-	TRBJ2-1	-	15	TRBV4-1	TGCGCCAGCAGCCAAGAGAGGGTTGCTATGGGTGAGCAGTTCTTC	CASSQERVAMGEQFF
-	TRBJ2-3	-	15	TRBV4-2	TGTGCCAGCAGCCTTAGGGGGGAAGTAGGAGATACGCAGTATTTT	CASSLRGEVGDTQYF
-	TRBJ1-4	-	15	TRBV18	TGTGCCAGCTCACCAACGCCGACCGATGCACAAGGACGGTTTTTT	CASSPTPTDAQGRFF
once	TRBJ2-2	TRBD1	15	TRBV7-9	TGTGCCAGCCGCGGGACAGGGCCGAACACCGGGGAGCTGTTTTTT	CASRGTGPNTGELFF
-	TRBJ1-1	-	17	TRBV7-9	TGTGCCAGCAGCTTAGCGCTTAAGGGTCGGGGGAACACTGAAGCTTTCTTT	CASSLALKGRGNTEAFF